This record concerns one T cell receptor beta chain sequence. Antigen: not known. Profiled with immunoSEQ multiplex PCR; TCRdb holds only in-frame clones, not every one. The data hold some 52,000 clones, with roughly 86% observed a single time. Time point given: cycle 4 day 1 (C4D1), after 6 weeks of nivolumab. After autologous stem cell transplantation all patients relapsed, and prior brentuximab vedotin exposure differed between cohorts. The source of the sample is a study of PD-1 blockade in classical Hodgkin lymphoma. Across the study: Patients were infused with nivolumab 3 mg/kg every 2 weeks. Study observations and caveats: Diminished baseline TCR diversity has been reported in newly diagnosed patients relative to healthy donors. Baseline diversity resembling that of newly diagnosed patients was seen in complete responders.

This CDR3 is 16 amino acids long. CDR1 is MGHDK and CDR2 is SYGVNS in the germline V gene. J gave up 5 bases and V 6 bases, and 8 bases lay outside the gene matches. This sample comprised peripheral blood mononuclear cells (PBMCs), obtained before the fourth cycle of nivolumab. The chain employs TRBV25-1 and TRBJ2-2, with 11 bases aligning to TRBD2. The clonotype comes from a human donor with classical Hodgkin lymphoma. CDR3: CASSATSGRTTGELFF. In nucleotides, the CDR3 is TGTGCCAGCAGCGCTACTAGCGGGAGAACAACCGGGGAGCTGTTTTTT.